Included here is one TCR beta chain sequence, with context. Antigen: not known. The sample comes from a study of radiation and T cells in renal cell carcinoma. Clones were sequenced by immunoSEQ multiplex PCR, and TCRdb holds only the in-frame ones, with some missing. The sample lists about 49,000 clones, approximately 80% occurring once. The time point is: baseline pretreatment blood. The treatment was: 15 Gy SBRT to primary tumor, nephrectomy 4 weeks later. After SBRT, blood was collected at 2 and 4 weeks, plus baseline. The patient's renal cell carcinoma had clear cell pathology. Regarding the study as a whole: In blood, top tumor clones expanded by 2 weeks, shrinking by 4. Baseline intratumoral clonotype presence is unknown without pretreatment biopsies.

Germline V gene sequence: CDR1 SQVTM, CDR2 ANQGSEA. V was shortened by 5 bases and J by 0 bases, with 17 bases between the two germline ends. The CDR3 has 15 residues. The sequencing here drew on blood, taken from a patient whose treatment included radiotherapy and nephrectomy. The receptor's source is a woman in her sixties or seventies with renal cell carcinoma. The chain joins TRBV29-1 to TRBJ2-7; D possibly corresponds to TRBD2 (6 bases). The CDR3 region has the DNA TGCAGCGTTTCCACAAGCGGGCGGAGCTCCTACGAGCAGTACTTC. As protein: CSVSTSGRSSYEQYF.